These 8 T cell receptor beta chains were sequenced from one sample in a study of PD-L1 blockade in urothelial cancer. Produced via immunoSEQ multiplex PCR; TCRdb's table is partial and in-frame only. Of around 33,000 clones listed, roughly 87% are singletons. The sample in question was PBMCs, obtained around atezolizumab (anti-PD-L1) treatment. The receptors were sampled from a man aged 65 to 79 with urothelial cancer.

The CDR3: CASSLGLRFQETQYF. CDR3 coding DNA: TGCGCCAGCAGCTTGGGATTGAGGTTCCAAGAGACCCAGTACTTC. The genes are TRBV5-1 and TRBJ2-5; no clear D gene. V shed 0 bases and J shed 1 base, with 10 bases lying between them. This CDR3 has 15 amino acids. Germline-derived CDR1 and CDR2 are SGHRS and YFSETQ.

The chain couples TRBV2 to TRBJ1-1; 9 bases line up with TRBD1. The length of the CDR3 is 12 residues. Germline V gene sequence: CDR1 SNHLY, CDR2 FYNNEI. Trimming took 9 bases from V and 1 from J; bases not matched to a gene: 0. CDR3 amino acids: CARGQGNTEAFF. CDR3 nucleotides: TGTGCCAGGGGACAGGGGAACACTGAAGCTTTCTTT. Together with reference TRBV2 and TRBJ1-1, the CDR3 gives the full variable domain: EPEVTQTPSHQVTQMGQEVILRCVPISNHLYFYWYRQILGQKVEFLVSFYNNEISEKSEIFDDQFSVERPDGSNFTLKIRSTKLEDSAMYFCARGQGNTEAFFGQGTRLTVV.

This chain uses TRBV19 with TRBJ2-1; 9 bases line up with TRBD1. After removal of 4 bases from V and 9 bases from J, the junction contained 10 bases not matched to a gene. The CDR3 contains 15 residues. CDR1 LNHDA and CDR2 SQIVND come from the germline V gene (reference sequence). As DNA, the CDR3 is TGTGCCAGTAGTACCCTTGGACAGGGGATGATTGAGCAGTTCTTC. Encoded protein: CASSTLGQGMIEQFF.

V and J are TRBV5-1 and TRBJ2-2, with D perhaps TRBD1 (6 bases). The V gene lost 1 base and the J gene lost 7 bases, with 14 bases spanning the gap. CDR3 length: 15 amino acids. Germline CDR1 is SGHRS and CDR2 is YFSETQ. The DNA for the CDR3 is TGCGCCAGCAGCTTGACGGGACAAGAGGACGGGGAGCTGTTTTTT. Its protein product is CASSLTGQEDGELFF. The variable domain in full, with the rest retrieved from reference TRBV5-1 and TRBJ2-2, is KAGVTQTPRYLIKTRGQQVTLSCSPISGHRSVSWYQQTPGQGLQFLFEYFSETQRNKGNFPGRFSGRQFSNSRSEMNVSTLELGDSALYLCASSLTGQEDGELFFGEGSRLTVL.

This clone has a count of ten or more. The chain joins TRBV19 to TRBJ1-1; TRBD1 might be the D (6 bases). V gave up 6 bases and J gave up 7 bases, with 18 bases separating them. The germline gives CDR1 LNHDA, CDR2 SQIVND (reference sequence). The CDR3 runs 14 residues. In DNA form, the CDR3 reads TGTGCCAGTAGAATCATCAGGGGTGGGAATGAAGCTTTCTTT. Its translation: CASRIIRGGNEAFF. Complete variable domain (other parts from reference TRBV19 and TRBJ1-1): DGGITQSPKYLFRKEGQNVTLSCEQNLNHDAMYWYRQDPGQGLRLIYYSQIVNDFQKGDIAEGYSVSREKKESFPLTVTSAQKNPTAFYLCASRIIRGGNEAFFGQGTRLTVV.

The chain uses TRBV4-2 and TRBJ1-1; D gene ambiguous. This CDR3 spans 16 amino acids. V lost 0 bases and J lost 11, with 22 bases in between. The germline CDR1 and CDR2 sequences are LGHNA and YNFKEQ. CDR3 protein: CASSQDGGQVSDGAFF. The CDR3 DNA reads TGTGCCAGCAGCCAAGACGGAGGTCAGGTAAGCGACGGTGCTTTCTTT.

This chain connects TRBV7-7 to TRBJ2-5; 8 bases agree with TRBD1. The CDR3 spans 15 residues. The germline V gene encodes CDR1 SSHAT and CDR2 FNYEAQ (reference sequence). V lost 5 bases, J lost 1 base, and 6 bases stayed unmatched. The CDR3 sequence: CASSNSGTGQETQYF. As DNA, the CDR3 is TGTGCCAGCAGCAATTCCGGGACAGGCCAAGAGACCCAGTACTTC.

The CDR3 loop reads CASSFQGFEQFF. The CDR3 DNA reads TGTGCCAGCAGTTTCCAGGGTTTTGAGCAGTTCTTC. V and J are TRBV27 and TRBJ2-1, with D perhaps TRBD1 (5 bases). V lost 3 bases and J 9 bases, leaving 9 bases between the germline ends. CDR1 and CDR2 (germline): MNHEY, SMNVEV (reference sequence). This CDR3 is 12 amino acids long.